These 16 T cell receptor beta chains came from one sample sequenced in a study. TCRdb ran MiXCR on the 5' RACE reads and lists one entry per CDR3 protein. The table includes roughly 55,000 distinct CDR3 sequences, roughly a quarter detected once. Input material: tumor-infiltrating naive CD4+ T cells sorted from the breast tumor. Subset in this sample: naive CD4+ T cells, CD4+CD45RA+CD25-. These receptors came from a female donor with breast cancer.

The chain carries TRBV5-1 and TRBJ1-2; the D is unclear. CDR1 is SGHRS and CDR2 is YFSETQ in the germline V gene. This CDR3 spans 14 amino acids. Between the trimmed V and J ends, which lost 4 bases and 5 bases, there was a span of 15 bases. Here the CDR3 reads CASSRENSKYGYTF. The DNA of the CDR3 is TGCGCCAGCAGCCGAGAAAACAGTAAATATGGCTACACCTTC.

This clonotype has more than one count but fewer than ten. The rearrangement links TRBV7-2 to TRBJ2-7; 9 bases are a match to TRBD2. The CDR3 is 16 amino acids. Unmatched junction bases numbered 10, after V lost 6 bases and J lost 1 base. Germline values: CDR1 SGHTA, CDR2 FQGNSA. CDR3 amino acids: CASSWTSDPPSYEQYF. The CDR3, as DNA: TGTGCCAGCAGTTGGACTAGCGATCCCCCATCCTACGAGCAGTACTTC.

This clonotype was detected a few times. In nucleotides, the CDR3 is TGCGCCAGCAGCCAAGGCCTAATGGGGGACTATGGCTACACCTTC. This codes for CASSQGLMGDYGYTF. The chain combines TRBV4-3 with TRBJ1-2; the D gene is possibly TRBD1 (5 bases). Deletions cut 1 base from V and 3 bases from J, with 12 bases between. The CDR3 totals 15 residues. Germline CDR1 reads LGHNA; CDR2 reads YSLEER.

This clonotype occurred a few times. The chain carries TRBV5-1 and TRBJ1-1, with 7 nucleotides matching TRBD1. V shed 6 bases, J shed 1 base, and the junction held 3 bases outside the gene matches. This CDR3 is built from 13 residues. CDR1 and CDR2 from the germline V gene are SGHRS and YFSETQ. CDR3 residues: CASNDRENTEAFF. In DNA, the CDR3 is TGCGCCAGCAACGACAGGGAGAACACTGAAGCTTTCTTT.

The rearrangement links TRBV6-2 or TRBV6-3 to TRBJ1-1; D uncertain. V lost 0 bases and J lost 6, with 17 bases in between. The CDR3 loop spans 16 amino acids. From germline, CDR1 is MNHEY and CDR2 SVGEGT. The CDR3 nucleotides are TGTGCCAGCAGTTACTCGTCTCCCGGGTTTGGCGCTGAAGCTTTCTTT. This encodes CASSYSSPGFGAEAFF.

DNA for the CDR3: TGTGCCATCAGACCGGGACTAGTCGCTATTGAGCAGTTCTTC. Translated: CAIRPGLVAIEQFF. J is TRBJ2-1 and V is TRBV7-2; TRBD2 matches 8 bases. CDR1 and CDR2 (germline): SGHTA, FQGNSA. The CDR3 covers 14 residues. Losses at the gene ends were 10 bases for V and 9 bases for J; bases not matched to a gene: 14.

This clonotype was seen only a few times. The chain joins TRBV20-1 to TRBJ1-1, with a weak D call TRBD1 (5 bases). The CDR3 is 13 residues long. Per the germline V gene, CDR1 is DFQATT and CDR2 is SNEGSKA (reference sequence). The V end was cut by 6 bases, the J end by 3 bases, with 14 bases between. The CDR3 is CSAAGVFDTEAFF. The CDR3 nucleotides are TGCAGTGCCGCGGGGGTGTTTGACACTGAAGCTTTCTTT.

The table lists this clonotype with many counts. This chain links TRBV5-4 with TRBJ2-3; no definite D call. Germline CDR1 and CDR2: SGHNT and YYREEE (reference sequence). V was cut by 3 bases and J by 5 bases, with 10 bases left in between. The CDR3 sequence is 13 residues long. This CDR3 reads CASSSIPGDTQYF. CDR3 nucleotides: TGTGCCAGCAGCTCGATCCCCGGAGATACGCAGTATTTT.

The chain uses TRBV7-2 and TRBJ2-3; D may be TRBD2 (6 bases). This CDR3 contains 15 residues. V lost 3 bases to trimming and J lost 3 bases, with 13 bases between them. Per germline, CDR1 SGHTA and CDR2 FQGNSA. CDR3 region: CASSLGLQTTDTQYF. The CDR3 coding sequence is TGTGCCAGCAGCTTGGGACTCCAAACGACAGATACGCAGTATTTT. The variable domain in full, completed from reference TRBV7-2 and TRBJ2-3, reads GAGVSQSPSNKVTEKGKDVELRCDPISGHTALYWYRQSLGQGLEFLIYFQGNSAPDKSGLPSDRFSAERTGGSVSTLTIQRTQQEDSAVYLCASSLGLQTTDTQYFGPGTRLTVL.

This clonotype was observed a handful of times. This chain uses TRBV20-1 with TRBJ2-3, with D possibly being TRBD2 (6 bases). The CDR3 extends over 14 amino acids. With 5 bases removed from V and 2 bases from J, the gap between germline ends came to 14 bases. Germline loops: CDR1 DFQATT, CDR2 SNEGSKA (reference sequence). CDR3 nucleotide sequence: TGCAGTGCTGATGGGACTTCCCACACAGATACGCAGTATTTT. This encodes CSADGTSHTDTQYF.

Points on this clonotype: Just one base apart from a much larger clone, this may be a read error. The CDR3 region has the DNA TGTGCCTGGCGTGTGTGGACAGGGGGAGTCAATCAGCCCCAGCATTTT. Translation: CAWRVWTGGVNQPQHF. This chain links TRBV30 with TRBJ1-5; TRBD1 aligns across 10 bases. Germline CDR1 and CDR2: GTSNPN and SVGIG (reference sequence). The CDR3 length is 16 residues.

The chain recombines TRBV28 with TRBJ1-3; D remains ambiguous. V was pared by 5 bases and J by 0 bases, with 5 bases between. Germline CDR1 reads MDHEN; CDR2 reads SYDVKM. CDR3 length: 13 amino acids. DNA of the CDR3: TGTGCCAGCAGTCCGCTCTCTGGAAACACCATATATTTT. Amino acid sequence: CASSPLSGNTIYF.

The table lists this clonotype with a few counts. The V call is TRBV20-1, the J call TRBJ2-3, with 11 positions matching TRBD2. The J segment lost 2 bases and the V segment lost 4 bases, leaving 8 bases of the junction unmatched. The V gene's germline CDR1 is DFQATT and CDR2 SNEGSKA (reference sequence). This CDR3 spans 16 amino acids. The CDR3 region has the DNA TGCAGTGCTACAGAAGGACTAGCGGGTTTCACAGATACGCAGTATTTT. It is translated as CSATEGLAGFTDTQYF.

V and J are TRBV5-1 and TRBJ2-6; unclear D gene. CDR1 and CDR2 from the germline V gene are SGHRS and YFSETQ. Trimming shortened V by 2 bases and J by 1 base, and 7 bases separated the two germline ends. The length of the CDR3 is 15 residues. The CDR3 loop is CASSFEGSGANVLTF. The DNA of the CDR3 is TGCGCCAGCAGCTTCGAAGGGTCTGGGGCCAACGTCCTGACTTTC.

This clonotype was counted between two and nine times. J is TRBJ2-1 and V is TRBV20-1; D remains ambiguous. The germline gives CDR1 DFQATT, CDR2 SNEGSKA (reference sequence). V lost 1 base to trimming and J lost 8 bases, with 6 bases between them. This CDR3 region has 11 residues. This chain's CDR3 is CSARGSHEQFF. CDR3 nucleotide sequence: TGCAGTGCTAGAGGGAGTCATGAGCAGTTCTTC.

The chain recombines TRBV28 with TRBJ2-6, with D unclear. Germline CDR1 and CDR2: MDHEN and SYDVKM. The CDR3 has 22 amino acids. V was shortened by 1 base and J by 2 bases, with 27 bases between the two germline ends. The CDR3 bases are TGTGCCAGCAGTTTATCACCTACCCGGGCCCCAATCTTTGACCCTGGGGCCAACGTCCTGACTTTC. Protein sequence: CASSLSPTRAPIFDPGANVLTF.